This passage covers 30 T cell receptor beta chains from one sample sequenced in a study of response to subunit inactivated influenza vaccine. MiXCR, run by TCRdb on the RT-PCR reads, gives a single entry per CDR3 protein. The sample comprises approximately 520,000 distinct CDR3 sequences, 16% of which are singletons, and less than 4% rests with the top ten. The input for sequencing was CD4+ T cells sorted from PBMCs, taken less than 25 months after vaccination. These receptors originate from a man aged 45 to 75 who received an inactivated influenza vaccine.

This clonotype was seen a few times. V gene TRBV18 combines with J gene TRBJ1-2; D gene uncertain. The germline V gene has CDR1 KGHSH and CDR2 LQKENI. V was cut by 2 bases and J by 5 bases, with 9 bases left in between. CDR3 size: 13 residues. CDR3 sequence: CASSPDVNYGYTF. CDR3 bases: TGTGCCAGCTCACCAGATGTAAATTATGGCTACACCTTC.

On this clonotype: A much bigger clone sits one base away, suggesting this may be a read error. The V call is TRBV15, the J call TRBJ2-2; 7 nucleotides line up with TRBD2. Germline values: CDR1 LNHNV, CDR2 YYDKDF (reference sequence). The junction had 3 bases not matched to a gene; V was cut back by 2 bases and J by 6 bases. The CDR3 loop spans 14 amino acids. This CDR3 is CATSRMAGAGELFF. CDR3 sequence (DNA): TGTGCCACCAGCAGAATGGCGGGGGCCGGGGAGCTGTTTTTT.

This CDR3 reads CAIGPYTDTQYF. CDR3 DNA: TGTGCCATCGGGCCATACACAGATACGCAGTATTTT. The genes are TRBV10-3 and TRBJ2-3; D is unresolved. The CDR3 has 12 residues. The V gene lost 8 bases and the J gene lost 2 bases, with 8 bases spanning the gap. Looked up from germline, CDR1 is ENHRY and CDR2 is SYGVKD.

V and J are TRBV20-1 and TRBJ2-7, with TRBD1 identical over 8 bases. Germline V lookup: CDR1 DFQATT, CDR2 SNEGSKA (reference sequence). CDR3 length equals 13 residues. Unmatched junction bases numbered 8, after V lost 5 bases and J lost 5 bases. CDR3 in DNA: TGCAGTGCTCGTTTTGGACAGGGCCACGAGCAGTACTTC. It is translated as CSARFGQGHEQYF.

This clonotype was observed a few times. V gene TRBV5-6 combines with J gene TRBJ2-3; D unclear. Germline V gene sequence: CDR1 SGHDT, CDR2 YYEEEE. V gave up 1 base and J gave up 0 bases, with 9 bases separating them. This CDR3 region has 15 residues. The CDR3 here is CASSLWWASTDTQYF. CDR3 sequence (DNA): TGTGCCAGCAGCTTGTGGTGGGCTAGCACAGATACGCAGTATTTT.

This chain joins TRBV29-1 and TRBJ2-7; TRBD1 might be the D (6 bases). Trimming took off 0 bases at V and 3 bases at J, with 12 bases between the two ends. Germline CDR1 reads SQVTM; CDR2 reads ANQGSEA. The CDR3 has 14 residues. CDR3 sequence reads: CSVEDQLRGYEQYF. The CDR3 DNA reads TGCAGCGTTGAAGATCAGCTCAGGGGCTACGAGCAGTACTTC.

The V gene is TRBV19, the J gene TRBJ1-1; D uncertain. There are 12 residues in the CDR3. V was clipped by 7 bases and J by 2 bases, with 8 bases between them. Looked up from germline, CDR1 is LNHDA and CDR2 is SQIVND (reference sequence). In DNA form, the CDR3 reads TGTGCCAGTACCTTTCAAAACACTGAAGCTTTCTTT. It encodes CASTFQNTEAFF.

J is TRBJ1-1 and V is TRBV20-1; D is unresolved. The CDR3 runs to 13 residues. Germline V gene sequence: CDR1 DFQATT, CDR2 SNEGSKA (reference sequence). Trimming removed 3 bases from V and 3 bases from J, with 11 bases in between. CDR3 coding DNA: TGCAGTGCTAGTTTCGGGCAGGACACTGAAGCTTTCTTT. Its translation: CSASFGQDTEAFF.

This clonotype was picked up a small number of times. The V gene is TRBV5-1, the J gene TRBJ1-1; D call uncertain. CDR1 SGHRS and CDR2 YFSETQ come from the germline V gene. Trimming left V 7 bases short and J 10 bases short, with 20 bases between. This CDR3 is built from 13 residues. CDR3 amino acids: CASSDPPGLGAFF. The CDR3 region has the DNA TGCGCCAGCTCGGACCCACCCGGTCTCGGAGCTTTCTTT.

The V and J genes are TRBV20-1 and TRBJ2-3; D gene uncertain. The CDR3 covers 14 residues. Trimming removed 4 bases at V and 1 base at J, with 12 bases between. The germline V gene encodes CDR1 DFQATT and CDR2 SNEGSKA (reference sequence). CDR3 DNA sequence: TGCAGTGCTAAGTGGGATGGCGGCACAGATACGCAGTATTTT. Residues: CSAKWDGGTDTQYF.

The rearrangement joins TRBV5-1 to TRBJ2-1; TRBD1 aligns across 10 bases. V lost 4 bases, J lost 9 bases, and 10 bases stayed unmatched. The CDR3 covers 15 residues. Germline CDR1 SGHRS, CDR2 YFSETQ. In DNA, the CDR3 is TGCGCCAGCAGCCAGTACGGACAGGGGGTTGGTGAGCAGTTCTTC. Its translation: CASSQYGQGVGEQFF.

The gene calls are TRBV4-2 and TRBJ2-2; 7 bases match TRBD1. With 5 bases clipped from V and 1 base from J, the junction kept 7 bases outside the gene matches. The CDR3 is 16 amino acids. The germline CDR1 and CDR2 sequences are LGHNA and YNFKEQ. DNA of the CDR3: TGTGCCAGCAGCGCGAGACAGGGACAGAACACCGGGGAGCTGTTTTTT. Translation: CASSARQGQNTGELFF.

This chain links TRBV12-3 or TRBV12-4 with TRBJ1-3; D gene ambiguous. Trimming stripped 8 bases from V and 3 bases from J, with 8 bases between. There are 12 residues in the CDR3. The CDR3 DNA sequence: TGTGCCAGCGGGGAGAATGGAAACACCATATATTTT. It is translated as CASGENGNTIYF.

V and J are TRBV12-3 or TRBV12-4 and TRBJ1-5; D unresolved. Trimming left V 2 bases short and J 7 bases short, with 6 bases between. The CDR3 totals 12 residues. CDR3 residues: CASSLFVQPQHF. For the CDR3, the DNA is TGTGCCAGCAGTTTATTTGTCCAGCCCCAGCATTTT.

CDR3 nucleotides: TGCAGTGCCATAGAGAGCATTGGACAGGGTAATCAGCCCCAGCATTTT. This encodes CSAIESIGQGNQPQHF. V gene TRBV20-1 combines with J gene TRBJ1-5, with 8 bases matching TRBD1. The V and J ends lost 6 bases and 4 bases, in that order; junction bases with no gene match: 14. The CDR3 extends over 16 amino acids. Germline V gene data show CDR1 as DFQATT and CDR2 as SNEGSKA (reference sequence).

This chain joins TRBV29-1 and TRBJ1-1, with D possibly TRBD1 on 5 matching bases. This CDR3 spans 12 amino acids. Looked up from germline, CDR1 is SQVTM and CDR2 is ANQGSEA. Trimming removed 3 bases from V and 6 bases from J, with 11 bases in between. Here the CDR3 reads CSVDKGTAEAFF. The CDR3 coding sequence is TGCAGCGTTGACAAGGGGACCGCTGAAGCTTTCTTT.

This clonotype was counted only a few times. The chain joins TRBV7-3 to TRBJ1-1; D gene unclear. Germline assignment: CDR1 SGHTA and CDR2 FQGTGA. Trimming left V 5 bases short and J 1 base short, with 14 bases between. The CDR3 spans 15 residues. CDR3 loop: CASSQDSLGNTEAFF. The CDR3 DNA is TGTGCCAGCAGCCAAGACTCCTTGGGGAACACTGAAGCTTTCTTT. The full variable domain, in which reference TRBV7-3 and TRBJ1-1 provide the parts outside the CDR3, is GAGVSQTPSNKVTEKGKYVELRCDPISGHTALYWYRQSLGQGPEFLIYFQGTGAADDSGLPNDRFFAVRPEGSVSTLKIQRTERGDSAVYLCASSQDSLGNTEAFFGQGTRLTVV.

This chain joins TRBV20-1 and TRBJ2-7; TRBD2 is a possible D gene (6 bases). Germline V gives CDR1 DFQATT, CDR2 SNEGSKA (reference sequence). The CDR3 consists of 13 residues. V lost 2 bases and J 5 bases, leaving 13 bases between the germline ends. The CDR3 DNA follows: TGCAGTGCTAGATTTGGAGGGGACGACGAGCAGTACTTC. The encoded protein is CSARFGGDDEQYF.

Many counts were recorded for this clonotype. This chain's CDR3 is CASSRPGTGVVEQFF. In DNA form, the CDR3 reads TGTGCCAGCAGCAGACCCGGGACAGGGGTGGTTGAGCAGTTCTTC. V usage is TRBV12-3 or TRBV12-4 and J usage is TRBJ2-1; 10 bases agree with TRBD1. V was clipped by 6 bases and J by 9 bases; unmatched bases: 11. There are 15 residues in the CDR3.

This chain joins TRBV29-1 and TRBJ1-1, with D possibly being TRBD1 (6 bases). Trimming cost V 4 bases and J 8 bases, with 14 bases left between them. This CDR3 is 12 amino acids long. Germline V gene sequence: CDR1 SQVTM, CDR2 ANQGSEA. The CDR3 nucleotides are TGCAGCGTTGTGAGGCAGGGGAACGAAGCTTTCTTT. This encodes CSVVRQGNEAFF.

This chain connects TRBV6-1 to TRBJ2-5; D is uncertain. The V gene's germline CDR1 is MNHNS and CDR2 SASEGT. There are 13 residues in the CDR3. Trimming pared 2 bases from V and 7 bases from J, leaving 11 bases between. The CDR3 DNA sequence: TGTGCCAGCAGTGAAAACAGCCGTTGGACCCAGTACTTC. Its translation is CASSENSRWTQYF.

This clonotype has ten or more counts. This chain links TRBV6-2 or TRBV6-3 with TRBJ2-4; D perhaps matches TRBD2 (5 bases). Germline values: CDR1 MNHEY, CDR2 SVGEGT. With 5 bases removed from V and 0 bases from J, the gap between germline ends came to 8 bases. CDR3 length: 14 residues. Here the CDR3 DNA reads TGTGCCAGCAGTGAGGGAGTAGCCAAAAACATTCAGTACTTC. Protein sequence: CASSEGVAKNIQYF.

This chain connects TRBV12-3 or TRBV12-4 to TRBJ2-5; unclear D gene. V lost 7 bases to trimming and J lost 2 bases, with 11 bases between them. The CDR3 is 13 residues long. CDR3 sequence (DNA): TGTGCCAGCAATAGCAGGCGTCAAGAGACCCAGTACTTC. This sequence encodes CASNSRRQETQYF.

The rearrangement links TRBV20-1 to TRBJ1-5, with 9 bases that match TRBD1. Germline lookup yields CDR1 DFQATT and CDR2 SNEGSKA (reference sequence). V trimming: 5 bases; J trimming: 1 base; junction bases outside the gene matches: 6. The CDR3 runs 15 residues. The CDR3 DNA sequence: TGCAGTGCTCTCGCGACAGGGGGAAGCAATCAGCCCCAGCATTTT. Protein product: CSALATGGSNQPQHF.

In its sample, this clonotype was seen a few times. The chain carries TRBV4-1 and TRBJ2-4; D remains ambiguous. The V end lost 1 base, the J end lost 7 bases, and 14 bases lay between the germline ends. The V gene's germline CDR1 is MGHRA and CDR2 YSYEKL. This CDR3 has 15 residues. The CDR3 DNA follows: TGCGCCAGCAGCCAAGTAGTCGGAGTCCCTAACATTCAGTACTTC. This codes for CASSQVVGVPNIQYF.

This clonotype was seen a few times. The V gene is TRBV10-3, the J gene TRBJ2-7; 7 bases align to TRBD1. The germline CDR1 and CDR2 sequences are ENHRY and SYGVKD. The CDR3 loop spans 17 amino acids. Losses at the gene ends were 1 base for V and 3 bases for J; bases not matched to a gene: 12. The CDR3: CAISEFVPGQTDYEQYF. The CDR3 DNA is TGTGCCATCAGTGAGTTCGTTCCGGGACAGACCGACTACGAGCAGTACTTC.

V gene TRBV20-1 combines with J gene TRBJ2-1, with D perhaps TRBD2 (6 bases). The CDR3 has 16 residues. Germline CDR1 DFQATT, CDR2 SNEGSKA (reference sequence). Trimming took 5 bases from V and 0 from J, leaving 17 bases between them. The DNA for the CDR3 is TGCAGTGCTGATACTAGAGCGGGCCGCTCCTACAATGAGCAGTTCTTC. Translation gives CSADTRAGRSYNEQFF.

This clonotype was seen only a few times. The chain uses TRBV3-1 and TRBJ2-7, with a weak D call TRBD1 (6 bases). V was pared by 3 bases and J by 13 bases, with 16 bases between. The CDR3 is 12 amino acids. Germline lookup yields CDR1 LGHDT and CDR2 YNNKEL (reference sequence). DNA of the CDR3: TGTGCCAGCAGCCAGGGGGCCACTCGGCCCTACTTC. This gives the protein CASSQGATRPYF.

This clonotype was observed many times. The J gene is TRBJ1-4, the V gene TRBV2, with TRBD1 matching over 9 bases. Germline trimming cut 6 bases from V and 7 bases from J; bases unmatched to any gene: 9. Germline V lookup: CDR1 SNHLY, CDR2 FYNNEI. The CDR3 is 15 residues long. The CDR3 nucleotides read TGTGCCAGCAGGGTAACAGGGGGCGGGACTGAAAAACTGTTTTTT. Amino acid sequence: CASRVTGGGTEKLFF.

The rearrangement uses TRBV7-9 and TRBJ1-2; D is undetermined. Trimming took off 1 base at V and 0 bases at J, with 9 bases between the two ends. From germline, CDR1 is SEHNR and CDR2 FQNEAQ (reference sequence). The CDR3 runs 15 residues. This chain's CDR3 is CASSLGALANYGYTF. Written as DNA, the CDR3 is TGTGCCAGCAGCTTAGGGGCCCTAGCTAACTATGGCTACACCTTC.